A single sample gave rise to the 7 T cell receptor beta chains below, sequenced in a study of T-cell reconstitution after alpha-beta-depleted transplantation in children (dated by TCRdb to about 2016). This sample's treatment or condition label indicates: allogeneic hematopoietic cell transplantation with graft depleted of TCRalphabeta T cells and CD19 B cells. The library relied on PCR. Sequencing took place on an Illumina HiSeq 2500. TCR libraries were prepared with molecular barcoding, using unique molecular identifiers to normalize TCRbeta repertoire quantification. TCRdb passed the public sequencing reads through fastp at Q25 and MiXCR, retaining productive beta sequences. Under each unique CDR3 protein, matching rows form one entry showing the most common genes and DNA. Within this sample are around 300,000 distinct CDR3 sequences, with about 9.5% of them counted one time only. Jointly, the top ten make up roughly 7% of the sample.

The sample in question was PBMCs, obtained before TCRalphabeta/CD19-depleted stem cell transplant. These receptors were obtained from a boy younger than two with acute myeloid leukemia, due to receive a stem cell transplant.

J is TRBJ2-4 and V is TRBV6-1; 9 bases match TRBD1. V was pared by 6 bases and J by 6 bases, with 9 bases of the junction left unmatched. This CDR3 is built from 15 residues. The V gene's germline CDR1 is MNHNS and CDR2 SASEGT. CDR3 in DNA: TGTGCCAGCAGCAAGGACAGGGGACATACAAACATTCAGTACTTC. Protein sequence: CASSKDRGHTNIQYF.

This clonotype was seen repeatedly, ten times or more. The CDR3, as DNA: TGTGCCAGCAGCGCCTTGACAGCGAACTATGGCTACACCTTC. Its protein product is CASSALTANYGYTF. The chain employs TRBV12-3 or TRBV12-4 and TRBJ1-2; a weak D match, TRBD1 (5 bases). V dropped 6 bases and J dropped 2 bases, with 13 bases sitting between them. CDR3 length equals 14 residues.

This clonotype was seen ten or more times. V and J are TRBV20-1 and TRBJ2-3; 10 nucleotides line up with TRBD2. Trimming took 0 bases from V and 8 from J; bases not matched to a gene: 14. This CDR3 comprises 17 residues. Germline CDR1 DFQATT, CDR2 SNEGSKA (reference sequence). The CDR3 loop reads CSARDRGPAGGQGTQYF. The DNA for the CDR3 is TGCAGTGCTAGAGATCGGGGGCCAGCGGGGGGGCAGGGTACGCAGTATTTT.

The V and J genes are TRBV12-3 or TRBV12-4 and TRBJ1-4, with TRBD1 matching over 7 bases. The CDR3 totals 13 residues. Unmatched junction bases numbered 5, after V lost 6 bases and J lost 7 bases. Here the CDR3 reads CASSPTGAEKLFF. In nucleotides, the CDR3 is TGTGCCAGCAGCCCAACAGGGGCTGAAAAACTGTTTTTT.

Many counts were recorded for this clonotype. J is TRBJ2-7 and V is TRBV5-1; D is undetermined. Trimming shortened V by 2 bases and J by 3 bases, and 12 bases separated the two germline ends. The CDR3 sequence is 14 residues long. The germline CDR1 and CDR2 sequences are SGHRS and YFSETQ. Here the CDR3 DNA reads TGCGCCAGCAGCTTCCGTGGGGTCGGCTACGAGCAGTACTTC. The encoded protein is CASSFRGVGYEQYF.

There are many counts of this clonotype. The chain couples TRBV20-1 to TRBJ1-1; D unresolved. Per germline, CDR1 DFQATT and CDR2 SNEGSKA (reference sequence). There are 12 residues in the CDR3. V lost 2 bases to trimming and J lost 5 bases, with 9 bases between them. In DNA, the CDR3 is TGCAGTGCTAGATATGGAGGGACTGAAGCTTTCTTT. Protein: CSARYGGTEAFF.

The chain recombines TRBV5-1 with TRBJ2-3; D is ambiguous. This CDR3 spans 14 amino acids. Trimming removed 1 base at V and 2 bases at J, with 8 bases between. Looked up from germline, CDR1 is SGHRS and CDR2 is YFSETQ. The CDR3 DNA reads TGCGCCAGCAGCTTGAAGATTGACACAGATACGCAGTATTTT. It yields the protein CASSLKIDTDTQYF.